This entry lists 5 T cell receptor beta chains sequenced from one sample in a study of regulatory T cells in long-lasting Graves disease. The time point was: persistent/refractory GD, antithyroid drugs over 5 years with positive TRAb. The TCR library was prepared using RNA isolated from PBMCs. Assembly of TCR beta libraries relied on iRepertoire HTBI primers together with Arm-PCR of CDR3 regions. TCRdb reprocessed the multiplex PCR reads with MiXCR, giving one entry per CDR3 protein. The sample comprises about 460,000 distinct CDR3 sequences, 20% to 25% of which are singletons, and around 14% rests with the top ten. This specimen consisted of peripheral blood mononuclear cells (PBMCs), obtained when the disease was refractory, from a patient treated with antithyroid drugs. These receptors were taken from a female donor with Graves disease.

Here the CDR3 reads CASSQDWEEKLFF. Written as DNA, the CDR3 is TGCGCCAGCAGCCAAGATTGGGAGGAAAAACTGTTTTTT. V and J are TRBV4-3 and TRBJ1-4; no clear D. This CDR3 has 13 residues. V was trimmed by 0 bases and J by 8 bases, leaving 7 bases between them. Germline V gene lookup returns CDR1 LGHNA and CDR2 YSLEER.

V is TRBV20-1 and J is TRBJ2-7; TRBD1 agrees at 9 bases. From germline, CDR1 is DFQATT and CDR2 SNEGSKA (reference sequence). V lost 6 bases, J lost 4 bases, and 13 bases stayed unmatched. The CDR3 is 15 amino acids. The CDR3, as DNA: TGCAGTGCCCTTTCAACCGGGACAGGGTCTTACGAGCAGTACTTC. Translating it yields CSALSTGTGSYEQYF.

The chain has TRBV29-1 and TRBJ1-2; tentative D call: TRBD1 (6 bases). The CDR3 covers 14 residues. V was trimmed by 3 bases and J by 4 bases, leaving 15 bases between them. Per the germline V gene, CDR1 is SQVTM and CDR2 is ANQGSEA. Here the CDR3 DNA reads TGCAGCGTTGAGGGTCTCGGGGGGGCCTATGGCTACACCTTC. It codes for CSVEGLGGAYGYTF.

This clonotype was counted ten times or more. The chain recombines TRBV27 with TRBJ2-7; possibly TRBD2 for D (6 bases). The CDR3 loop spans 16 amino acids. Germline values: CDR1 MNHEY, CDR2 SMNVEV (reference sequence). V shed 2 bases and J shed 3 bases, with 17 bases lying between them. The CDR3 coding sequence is TGTGCCAGCAGTTTACTTCCGGGACTGGGGATCTACGAGCAGTACTTC. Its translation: CASSLLPGLGIYEQYF.

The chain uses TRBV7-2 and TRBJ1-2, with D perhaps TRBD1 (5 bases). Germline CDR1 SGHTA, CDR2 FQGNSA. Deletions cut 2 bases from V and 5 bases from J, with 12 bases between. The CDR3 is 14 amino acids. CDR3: CASSLNQGSYGYTF. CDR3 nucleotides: TGTGCCAGCAGCTTAAATCAGGGTTCATATGGCTACACCTTC.